The 23 T cell receptor beta chains presented below share a single source sample, sequenced in a study of T cells in Graves' hyperthyroidism and ophthalmopathy. RNA transcripts gave rise to amplified TCR beta CDR3 regions. HTBI primers drove first-round RT-PCR of the TCR CDR3. TCRdb passed the multiplex PCR reads through MiXCR, listing each CDR3 protein once. The repertoire has a few hundred thousand distinct CDR3 sequences, approximately 13% of them found once; the top ten carry about 5%. The sequencing input was blood. The receptors here all came from a woman aged 18-30 years with Graves' hyperthyroidism.

This clonotype has a count of ten or more. This chain links TRBV7-9 with TRBJ1-5; 9 bases are shared with TRBD1. The CDR3 runs 17 residues. V lost 1 base and J lost 1; bases outside the gene matches: 5. From germline, CDR1 is SEHNR and CDR2 FQNEAQ (reference sequence). The CDR3 DNA is TGTGCCAGCAGCTTAGGGACAGGGGATTTGAGCAATCAGCCCCAGCATTTT. Amino acid sequence: CASSLGTGDLSNQPQHF.

This clonotype was observed many times. CDR3 bases: TGTGCCAGCAGCTTAGAAAGGCTAAACACTGAAGCTTTCTTT. Residues: CASSLERLNTEAFF. This rearrangement joins TRBV11-2 to TRBJ1-1; D unresolved. With 0 bases removed from V and 2 bases from J, the gap between germline ends came to 7 bases. Germline V lookup: CDR1 SGHAT, CDR2 FQNNGV. This CDR3 is built from 14 residues.

This clonotype was seen repeatedly, ten times or more. The chain recombines TRBV5-1 with TRBJ2-3, with 10 nucleotides matching TRBD2. V was clipped by 0 bases and J by 6 bases; unmatched bases: 4. Germline CDR1 and CDR2: SGHRS and YFSETQ. This CDR3 region has 15 residues. CDR3 loop: CASSLDPAGGDTQYF. DNA for the CDR3: TGCGCCAGCAGCTTGGATCCAGCGGGAGGGGATACGCAGTATTTT.

This clonotype appeared many times. The chain uses TRBV14 and TRBJ2-7, with 9 bases aligning to TRBD2. Looked up from germline, CDR1 is SGHDN and CDR2 is FVKESK. Trimming took 2 bases from V and 3 from J; bases not matched to a gene: 8. This CDR3 has 16 residues. CDR3 residues: CASSQLGTSTGYEQYF. The CDR3, as DNA: TGTGCCAGCAGCCAACTTGGGACTAGCACGGGCTACGAGCAGTACTTC.

This clonotype was detected ten times or more. This rearrangement joins TRBV27 to TRBJ1-1; TRBD1 is a possible D gene (6 bases). The CDR3 extends over 15 amino acids. Trimming shortened V by 7 bases and J by 4 bases, and 19 bases separated the two germline ends. CDR1 and CDR2 from the germline V gene are MNHEY and SMNVEV (reference sequence). CDR3 nucleotides: TGTGCCAGCAAACACTATATACAGGGACCCACTGAAGCTTTCTTT. Translated, it gives CASKHYIQGPTEAFF.

This chain links TRBV6-5 with TRBJ1-2; 7 bases align to TRBD1. This CDR3 contains 13 residues. Germline V gene data show CDR1 as MNHEY and CDR2 as SVGAGI. V lost 1 base to trimming and J lost 8 bases; unmatched junction nucleotides: 4. The CDR3 here is CASSYFGQEGYTF. The CDR3 region has the DNA TGTGCCAGCAGTTACTTCGGACAGGAAGGCTACACCTTC.

This clonotype was counted ten times or more. V and J are TRBV4-1 and TRBJ2-3; 8 positions agree with TRBD2. There are 17 residues in the CDR3. Germline CDR1 reads MGHRA; CDR2 reads YSYEKL. V lost 1 base and J lost 4; bases outside the gene matches: 10. CDR3 residues: CASSQAPSGRAADTQYF. Written as DNA, the CDR3 is TGCGCCAGCAGCCAAGCACCGAGCGGGAGAGCCGCAGATACGCAGTATTTT.

This chain joins TRBV5-8 and TRBJ1-1; D is unresolved. CDR3 size: 13 residues. In germline, CDR1 is SGHTS, CDR2 YDEGEE. V lost 2 bases to trimming and J lost 10 bases, with 15 bases between them. The chain's CDR3 is CASSLSLAVGAFF. Here the CDR3 DNA reads TGTGCCAGCAGCTTATCCTTAGCAGTTGGAGCTTTCTTT.

In this sample, this clonotype turned up many times. The chain couples TRBV7-2 to TRBJ2-2; D not resolved. This CDR3 is 13 amino acids long. From germline, CDR1 is SGHTA and CDR2 FQGNSA. V was pared by 1 base and J by 4 bases, with 4 bases between. The chain's CDR3 is CASSLVSTGELFF. CDR3 coding DNA: TGTGCCAGCAGCTTAGTCTCCACCGGGGAGCTGTTTTTT.

This clonotype was seen only a few times. The rearrangement joins TRBV4-1 to TRBJ1-1; TRBD1 might be the D (6 bases). The CDR3 covers 16 residues. Looked up from germline, CDR1 is MGHRA and CDR2 is YSYEKL. V was clipped by 0 bases and J by 0 bases, with 11 bases between them. CDR3 bases: TGCGCCAGCAGCCAAGAGCAGACAGGATTGAACACTGAAGCTTTCTTT. It codes for CASSQEQTGLNTEAFF.

This clonotype came up a few times. This chain links TRBV4-1 with TRBJ1-1; a weak D match, TRBD1 (5 bases). Germline values: CDR1 MGHRA, CDR2 YSYEKL. Trimming took off 5 bases at V and 0 bases at J, with 25 bases between the two ends. The CDR3 has 19 amino acids. The CDR3 sequence: CASSAYPPQDRGMNTEAFF. The CDR3 nucleotides are TGCGCCAGCAGCGCATACCCACCACAGGATAGGGGCATGAACACTGAAGCTTTCTTT.

Many counts were recorded for this clonotype. The chain couples TRBV4-1 to TRBJ2-7; a possible D gene is TRBD1 (6 bases). The V gene's germline CDR1 is MGHRA and CDR2 YSYEKL. CDR3 length equals 12 residues. Deletions cut 8 bases from V and 2 bases from J, with 10 bases between. DNA for the CDR3: TGCGCCAGCTCGGGACAAACCTACGAGCAGTACTTC. Translating gives CASSGQTYEQYF.

This clonotype occurred a few times. V gene TRBV19 combines with J gene TRBJ1-1; unclear D gene. Germline assignment: CDR1 LNHDA and CDR2 SQIVND (reference sequence). The V and J ends lost 7 bases and 2 bases respectively, with 11 bases between them. The CDR3 totals 13 residues. The CDR3: CASTWEVNTEAFF. The CDR3 nucleotides are TGTGCCAGTACATGGGAGGTAAACACTGAAGCTTTCTTT.

This clonotype has ten or more counts. The chain recombines TRBV29-1 with TRBJ1-5; 12 positions agree with TRBD1. Germline assignment: CDR1 SQVTM and CDR2 ANQGSEA. The CDR3 covers 15 residues. V gave up 4 bases and J gave up 7 bases; unmatched junction bases: 8. The CDR3 here is CSVASGTGGGQPQHF. CDR3 nucleotides: TGCAGCGTTGCCTCCGGGACAGGGGGCGGACAGCCCCAGCATTTT.

This clonotype came up a few times. A read error may explain this, as a much larger clone is one base away. The chain couples TRBV6-1 to TRBJ2-5; D unclear. The CDR3 is made up of 11 amino acids. The germline CDR1 and CDR2 sequences are MNHNS and SASEGT. Written as DNA, the CDR3 is TGTGCCAGCAGAGAAGGGGAGACCCAGTACTTC. Translated: CASREGETQYF.

This clonotype occurred many times. This chain links TRBV3-1 with TRBJ2-7; D ambiguous. Germline CDR1 and CDR2: LGHDT and YNNKEL (reference sequence). The germline V and J ends were trimmed by 4 bases and 4 bases, with 8 bases remaining between them. This CDR3 has 12 residues. As DNA, the CDR3 is TGTGCCAGCAGCCTCCGACAATACGAGCAGTACTTC. Translated, it gives CASSLRQYEQYF.

Notes on this clonotype: A much bigger clone sits one base away, suggesting this may be a read error. The chain couples TRBV28 to TRBJ2-1, with D possibly matching TRBD1 (5 bases). Germline loops: CDR1 MDHEN, CDR2 SYDVKM. This CDR3 has 12 amino acids. CDR3 in DNA: TGTGCCAGCAGCAGACAGAACAATGAGCTGTTCTTC. Protein: CASSRQNNELFF.

This clonotype was seen ten or more times. The CDR3 spells CAWSTGLAGLYQETQYF. In DNA, the CDR3 is TGTGCCTGGAGTACGGGTCTAGCGGGCCTGTACCAAGAGACCCAGTACTTC. This chain links TRBV30 with TRBJ2-5, with TRBD2 matching 8 bases. Trimming cost V 2 bases and J 0 bases; bases outside gene matches: 11. Germline values: CDR1 GTSNPN, CDR2 SVGIG (reference sequence). The CDR3 length is 17 residues.

The J gene is TRBJ1-1, the V gene TRBV7-9; D is unclear. The CDR3 contains 13 residues. Germline-derived CDR1 and CDR2 are SEHNR and FQNEAQ (reference sequence). Between the trimmed V and J ends, which lost 6 bases and 5 bases, there was a span of 13 bases. CDR3 nucleotides: TGTGCCAGCAGGCCCCGAGGTACTACTGAAGCTTTCTTT. Its translation is CASRPRGTTEAFF.

This clonotype has at least ten counts. This chain links TRBV6-1 with TRBJ2-7; 7 nucleotides agree with TRBD2. Trimming at V came to 7 bases and at J to 4 bases, leaving 10 bases not matched to a gene. Germline V gives CDR1 MNHNS, CDR2 SASEGT. This CDR3 contains 14 residues. The CDR3 DNA reads TGTGCCAGCAAGGGGATCGGCGGGAGTTACGAGCAGTACTTC. Translation gives CASKGIGGSYEQYF.

This clonotype has a count of ten or more. The chain carries TRBV27 and TRBJ1-2; TRBD1 matches at 7 bases. The V and J ends lost 5 bases and 4 bases, in that order; junction bases with no gene match: 7. The length of the CDR3 is 14 residues. Germline loops: CDR1 MNHEY, CDR2 SMNVEV (reference sequence). The CDR3 here is CASSRQGGIYGYTF. CDR3 bases: TGTGCCAGCAGTCGACAGGGTGGGATCTATGGCTACACCTTC.

At least ten counts were recorded for this clonotype. CDR3 DNA: TGTGCCAGCAGTGAGGCTAGCGGGAGGGAGACCCAGTACTTC. Translated: CASSEASGRETQYF. This rearrangement joins TRBV2 to TRBJ2-5; 11 bases fit TRBD2. Germline V gives CDR1 SNHLY, CDR2 FYNNEI. Trimming took 3 bases from V and 5 from J; bases not matched to a gene: 2. This CDR3 is built from 14 residues.

This clonotype was found many times. J is TRBJ1-1 and V is TRBV19; D unclear. CDR1 is LNHDA, CDR2 SQIVND, per germline (reference sequence). V lost 0 bases, J lost 2 bases, and 13 bases lay in between. This CDR3 is 16 amino acids long. The CDR3 reads CASSIDLSSVNTEAFF. CDR3 coding DNA: TGTGCCAGTAGTATAGATCTGTCATCGGTTAACACTGAAGCTTTCTTT.